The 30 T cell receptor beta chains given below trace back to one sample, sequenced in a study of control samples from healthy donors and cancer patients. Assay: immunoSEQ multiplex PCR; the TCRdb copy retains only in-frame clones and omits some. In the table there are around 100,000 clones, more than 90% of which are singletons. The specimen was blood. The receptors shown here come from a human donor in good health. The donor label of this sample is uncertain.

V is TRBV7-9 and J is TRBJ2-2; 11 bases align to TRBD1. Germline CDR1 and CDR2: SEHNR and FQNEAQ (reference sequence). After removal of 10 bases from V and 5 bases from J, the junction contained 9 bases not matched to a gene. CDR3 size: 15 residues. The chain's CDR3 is CATSDRGRQTGELFF. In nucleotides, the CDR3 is TGTGCCACCTCGGACAGGGGGCGACAAACCGGGGAGCTGTTTTTT.

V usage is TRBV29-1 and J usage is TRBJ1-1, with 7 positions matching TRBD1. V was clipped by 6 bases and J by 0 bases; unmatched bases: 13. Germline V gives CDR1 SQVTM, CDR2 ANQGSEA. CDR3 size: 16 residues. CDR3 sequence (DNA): TGCAGCGTGCTACAGGGGAGAGGGGCCCTGAACACTGAAGCTTTCTTT. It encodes CSVLQGRGALNTEAFF.

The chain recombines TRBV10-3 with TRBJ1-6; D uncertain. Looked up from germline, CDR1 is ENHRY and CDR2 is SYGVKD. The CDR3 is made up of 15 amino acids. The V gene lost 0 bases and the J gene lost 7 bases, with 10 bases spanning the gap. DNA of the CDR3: TGTGCCATCAGTGAGTCGGAAAGGGCCAATTCACCCCTCCACTTT. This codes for CAISESERANSPLHF.

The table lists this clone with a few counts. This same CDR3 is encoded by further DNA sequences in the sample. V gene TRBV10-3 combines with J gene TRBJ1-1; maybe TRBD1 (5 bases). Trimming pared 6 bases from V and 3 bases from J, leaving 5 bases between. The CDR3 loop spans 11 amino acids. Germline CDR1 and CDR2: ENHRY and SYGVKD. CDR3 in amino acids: CAISRDTEAFF. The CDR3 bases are TGTGCCATCAGCAGGGACACTGAAGCTTTCTTT.

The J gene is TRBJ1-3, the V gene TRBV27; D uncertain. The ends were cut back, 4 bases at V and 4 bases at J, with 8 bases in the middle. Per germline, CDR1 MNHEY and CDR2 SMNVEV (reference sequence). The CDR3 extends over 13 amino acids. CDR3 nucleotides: TGTGCCAGCAGTTCCTTTCAAGGAAACACCATATATTTT. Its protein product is CASSSFQGNTIYF.

The chain's CDR3 is CASSQSSSQEIDYGYTF. In nucleotides, the CDR3 is TGTGCCAGCAGCCAATCCTCCAGCCAGGAGATTGACTATGGCTACACCTTC. The J gene is TRBJ1-2, the V gene TRBV16; no clear D. The germline V and J ends were trimmed by 0 bases and 3 bases, with 17 bases remaining between them. CDR1 is KGHSY, CDR2 FQNENV, per germline. The CDR3 extends over 17 amino acids.

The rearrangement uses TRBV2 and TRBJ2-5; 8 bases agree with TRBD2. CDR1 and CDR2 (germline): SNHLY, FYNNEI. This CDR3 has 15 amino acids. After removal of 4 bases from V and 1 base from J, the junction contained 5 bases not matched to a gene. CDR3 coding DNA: TGTGCCAGCAGTGTTGGCGGGGGGCTCCAAGAGACCCAGTACTTC. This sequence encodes CASSVGGGLQETQYF.

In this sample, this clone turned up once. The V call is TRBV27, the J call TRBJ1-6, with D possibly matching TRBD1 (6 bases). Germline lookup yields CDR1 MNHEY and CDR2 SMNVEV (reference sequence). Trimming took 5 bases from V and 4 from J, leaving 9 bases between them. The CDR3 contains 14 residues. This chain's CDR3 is CASSAGAYNSPLHF. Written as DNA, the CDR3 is TGTGCCAGCAGTGCAGGGGCATATAATTCACCCCTCCACTTT.

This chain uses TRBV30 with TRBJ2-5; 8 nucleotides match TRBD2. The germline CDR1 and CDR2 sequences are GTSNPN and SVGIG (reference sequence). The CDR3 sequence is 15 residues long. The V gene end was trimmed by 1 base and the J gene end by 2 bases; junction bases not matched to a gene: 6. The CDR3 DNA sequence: TGTGCCTGGAGTGAGGGTGCGGGGGGTCAAGAGACCCAGTACTTC. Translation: CAWSEGAGGQETQYF.

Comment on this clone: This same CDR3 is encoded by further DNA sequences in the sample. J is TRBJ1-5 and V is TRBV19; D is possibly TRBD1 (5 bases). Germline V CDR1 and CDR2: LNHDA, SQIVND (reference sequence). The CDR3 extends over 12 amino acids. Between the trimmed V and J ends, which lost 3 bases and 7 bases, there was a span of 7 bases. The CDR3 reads CASSIGTQPQHF. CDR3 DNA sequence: TGTGCCAGTAGTATCGGGACGCAGCCCCAGCATTTT.

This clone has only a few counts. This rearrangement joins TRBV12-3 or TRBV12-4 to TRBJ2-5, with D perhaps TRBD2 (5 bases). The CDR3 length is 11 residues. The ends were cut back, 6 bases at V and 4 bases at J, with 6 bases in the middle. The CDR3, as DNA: TGTGCCAGCAGCGAGGGAGAGACCCAGTACTTC. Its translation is CASSEGETQYF.

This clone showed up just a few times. Here the CDR3 DNA reads TGTGCCAGCAGCTTGGGGGATTTCCAAGAGACCCAGTACTTC. Protein product: CASSLGDFQETQYF. V usage is TRBV11-2 and J usage is TRBJ2-5; either TRBD1 or TRBD2 may fit D (5 bases each). The V gene lost 3 bases and the J gene lost 1 base, with 9 bases spanning the gap. CDR3 length: 14 residues. CDR1 is SGHAT, CDR2 FQNNGV, per germline.

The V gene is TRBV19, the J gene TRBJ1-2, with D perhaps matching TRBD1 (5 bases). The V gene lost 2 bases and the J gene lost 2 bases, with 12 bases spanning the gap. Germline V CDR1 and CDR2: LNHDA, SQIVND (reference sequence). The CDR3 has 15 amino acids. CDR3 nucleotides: TGTGCCAGTAGTATAACGTCGACAGTAAACTATGGCTACACCTTC. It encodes CASSITSTVNYGYTF.

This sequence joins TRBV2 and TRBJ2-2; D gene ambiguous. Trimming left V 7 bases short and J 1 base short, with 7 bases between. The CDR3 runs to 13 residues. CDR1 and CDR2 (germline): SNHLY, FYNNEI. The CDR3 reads CASIAGNTGELFF. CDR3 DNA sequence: TGTGCCAGCATCGCAGGGAACACCGGGGAGCTGTTTTTT.

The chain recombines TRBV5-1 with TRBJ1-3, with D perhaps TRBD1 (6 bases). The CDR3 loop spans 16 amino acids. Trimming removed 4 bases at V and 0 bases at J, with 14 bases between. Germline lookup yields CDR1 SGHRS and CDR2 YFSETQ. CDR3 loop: CASSAGHPSSGNTIYF. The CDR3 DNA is TGCGCCAGCAGCGCGGGACATCCAAGCTCTGGAAACACCATATATTTT. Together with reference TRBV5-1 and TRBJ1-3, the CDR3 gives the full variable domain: KAGVTQTPRYLIKTRGQQVTLSCSPISGHRSVSWYQQTPGQGLQFLFEYFSETQRNKGNFPGRFSGRQFSNSRSEMNVSTLELGDSALYLCASSAGHPSSGNTIYFGEGSWLTVV.

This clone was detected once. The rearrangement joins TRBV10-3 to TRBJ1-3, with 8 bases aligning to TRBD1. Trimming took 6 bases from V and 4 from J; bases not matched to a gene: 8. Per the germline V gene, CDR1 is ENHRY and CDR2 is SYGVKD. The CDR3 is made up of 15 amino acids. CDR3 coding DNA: TGTGCCATCAGAGGTCTACAGGGGGTCGGAAACACCATATATTTT. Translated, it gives CAIRGLQGVGNTIYF.

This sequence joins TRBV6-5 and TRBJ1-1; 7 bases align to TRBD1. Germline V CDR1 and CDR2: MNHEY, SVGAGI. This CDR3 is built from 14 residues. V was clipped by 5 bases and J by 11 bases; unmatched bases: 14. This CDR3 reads CASSQLTAPGGAFF. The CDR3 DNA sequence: TGTGCCAGCAGTCAACTCACCGCACCAGGGGGGGCTTTCTTT.

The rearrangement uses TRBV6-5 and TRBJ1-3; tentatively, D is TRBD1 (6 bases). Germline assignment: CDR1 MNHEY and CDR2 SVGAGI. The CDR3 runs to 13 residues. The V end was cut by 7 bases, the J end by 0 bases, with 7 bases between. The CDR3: CASMTGSGNTIYF. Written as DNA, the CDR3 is TGTGCCAGCATGACAGGCTCTGGAAACACCATATATTTT.

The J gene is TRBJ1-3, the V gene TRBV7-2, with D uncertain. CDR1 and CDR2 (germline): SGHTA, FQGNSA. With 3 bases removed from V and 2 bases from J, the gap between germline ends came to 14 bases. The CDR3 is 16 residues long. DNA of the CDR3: TGTGCCAGCAGCTTGACTATCGGGATGACTGGAAACACCATATATTTT. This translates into CASSLTIGMTGNTIYF.

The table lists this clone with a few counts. CDR3 in amino acids: CASSERYRAGRNYGYTF. In DNA, the CDR3 is TGTGCCAGCAGTGAAAGGTACAGGGCTGGAAGGAACTATGGCTACACCTTC. The chain carries TRBV5-6 and TRBJ1-2; tentative D call: TRBD1 (6 bases). With 5 bases removed from V and 2 bases from J, the gap between germline ends came to 22 bases. CDR3 length equals 17 residues. CDR1 is SGHDT, CDR2 YYEEEE, per germline.

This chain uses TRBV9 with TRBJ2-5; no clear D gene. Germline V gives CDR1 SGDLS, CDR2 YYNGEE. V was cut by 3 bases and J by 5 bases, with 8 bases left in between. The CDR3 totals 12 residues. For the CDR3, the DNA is TGTGCCAGCAGCGCCCGTGGGGAGACCCAGTACTTC. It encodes CASSARGETQYF.

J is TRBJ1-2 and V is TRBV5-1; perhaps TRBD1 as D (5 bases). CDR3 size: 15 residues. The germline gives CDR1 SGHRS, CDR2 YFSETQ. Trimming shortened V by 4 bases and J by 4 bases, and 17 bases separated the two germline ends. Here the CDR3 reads CASSHRDGNPYGYTF. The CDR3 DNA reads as TGCGCCAGCAGCCACCGGGACGGAAACCCCTATGGCTACACCTTC. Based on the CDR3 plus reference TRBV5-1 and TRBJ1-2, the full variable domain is KAGVTQTPRYLIKTRGQQVTLSCSPISGHRSVSWYQQTPGQGLQFLFEYFSETQRNKGNFPGRFSGRQFSNSRSEMNVSTLELGDSALYLCASSHRDGNPYGYTFGSGTRLTVV.

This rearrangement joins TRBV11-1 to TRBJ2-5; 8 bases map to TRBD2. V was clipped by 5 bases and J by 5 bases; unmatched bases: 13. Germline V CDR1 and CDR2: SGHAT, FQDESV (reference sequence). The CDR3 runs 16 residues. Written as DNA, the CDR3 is TGTGCCAGCAGCAAAATAAACGGGGGGGCCTCGGAGACCCAGTACTTC. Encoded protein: CASSKINGGASETQYF.

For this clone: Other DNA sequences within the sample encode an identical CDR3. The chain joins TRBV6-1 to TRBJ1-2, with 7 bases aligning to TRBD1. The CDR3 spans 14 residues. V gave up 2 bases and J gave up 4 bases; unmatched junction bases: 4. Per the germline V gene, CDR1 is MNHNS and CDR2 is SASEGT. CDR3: CASSESGTAYGYTF. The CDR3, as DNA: TGTGCCAGCAGTGAATCGGGGACAGCCTATGGCTACACCTTC.

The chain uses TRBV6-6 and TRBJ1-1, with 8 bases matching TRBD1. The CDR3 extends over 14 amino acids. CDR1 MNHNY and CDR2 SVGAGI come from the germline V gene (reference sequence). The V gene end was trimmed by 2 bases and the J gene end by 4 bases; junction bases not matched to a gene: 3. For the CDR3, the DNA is TGTGCCAGCAGTTACGCAGGGGGCAGCACTGAAGCTTTCTTT. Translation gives CASSYAGGSTEAFF.

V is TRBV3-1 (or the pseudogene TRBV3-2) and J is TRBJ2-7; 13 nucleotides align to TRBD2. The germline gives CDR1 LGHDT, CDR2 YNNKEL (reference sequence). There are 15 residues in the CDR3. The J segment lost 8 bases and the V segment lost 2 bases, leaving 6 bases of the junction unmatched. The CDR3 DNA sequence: TGTGCCAGCAGCCAAAGCCCGGGACTAGCGGGGAAGCAGTACGTC. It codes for CASSQSPGLAGKQYV.

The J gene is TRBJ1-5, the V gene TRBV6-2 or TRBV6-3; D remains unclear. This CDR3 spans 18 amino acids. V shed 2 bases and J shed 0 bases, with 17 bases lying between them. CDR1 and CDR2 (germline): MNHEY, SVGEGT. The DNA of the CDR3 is TGTGCCAGCAGTTACGCCGACCGAAGAAAATATAGCAATCAGCCCCAGCATTTT. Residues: CASSYADRRKYSNQPQHF.

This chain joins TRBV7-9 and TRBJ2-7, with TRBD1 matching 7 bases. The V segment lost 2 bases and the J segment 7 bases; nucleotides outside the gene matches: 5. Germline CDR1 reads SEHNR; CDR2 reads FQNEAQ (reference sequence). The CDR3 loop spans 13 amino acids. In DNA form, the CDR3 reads TGTGCCAGCAGCTTAAGTACCAGGGGGGAGCAGTACTTC. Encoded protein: CASSLSTRGEQYF.

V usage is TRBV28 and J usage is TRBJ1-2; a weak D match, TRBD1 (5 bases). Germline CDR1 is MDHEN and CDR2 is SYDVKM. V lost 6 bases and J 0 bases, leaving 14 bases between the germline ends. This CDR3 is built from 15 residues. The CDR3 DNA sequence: TGTGCCAGCAGCCCTGGGGGGGGGACTAACTATGGCTACACCTTC. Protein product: CASSPGGGTNYGYTF.

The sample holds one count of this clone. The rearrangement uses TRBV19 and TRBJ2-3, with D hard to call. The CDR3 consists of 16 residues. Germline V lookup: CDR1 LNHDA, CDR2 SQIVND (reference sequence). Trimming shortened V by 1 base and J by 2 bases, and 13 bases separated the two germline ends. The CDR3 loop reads CASSIGPRAITDTQYF. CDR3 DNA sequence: TGTGCCAGTAGTATAGGTCCCCGGGCTATCACAGATACGCAGTATTTT.